The entry below describes one TCR beta chain. The antigen remains unidentified. The study ran its PCR with 60 Vbeta and 13 Jbeta primers. Some clones are missing from TCRdb's copy, which holds only in-frame ones; the method was immunoSEQ multiplex PCR. The sample has approximately 100,000 clones, over 60% seen once. This entry is derived from a study of cytomegalovirus exposure and HLA in healthy donors. Study-level findings and limits: Immune exposure data for these donors was limited to CMV serostatus. The majority of TCR sequences were rare, yet some public TCRs appeared in many donors. Segments of the TCR beta V type were, in most cases, productive about 87% or about 30% of the time in an earlier analysis.

Donors likely had unrecorded immune exposures despite being nominally healthy when sampled. The sequence came from a female donor in good health and CMV-seronegative. The sequenced material came from PBMCs.

CDR3 residues: CASRPQGWTEAFF. The CDR3 DNA sequence: TGTGCCAGCAGACCACAGGGATGGACTGAAGCTTTCTTT. J is TRBJ1-1 and V is TRBV2; D may be TRBD1 (6 bases). CDR3 length equals 13 residues. Germline CDR1 and CDR2: SNHLY and FYNNEI. Trimming removed 6 bases from V and 5 bases from J, with 13 bases in between.